Listed below are T cell receptor beta chains from one sample, sequenced in a study of blood T cell repertoires in COVID-19. Using immunoSEQ multiplex PCR, the repertoire was profiled, and TCRdb retains in-frame clones only, with some absent. The table records roughly 500,000 clones, roughly 89% of them present only once. The sequenced sample was peripheral blood. All receptors derive from a man aged 18 to 30 with COVID-19, enrolled during active disease. CDR3s include the opening cysteine and the closing phenylalanine or tryptophan.

v_gene: TRBV6-4
j_gene: TRBJ2-7
CDR3aa: CASRREGGLAGGEQYF

v_gene: TRBV5-4
j_gene: TRBJ1-1
CDR3aa: CASSSILQGANTEAFF

v_gene: TRBV27
j_gene: TRBJ1-5
CDR3aa: CASRETGPGQPQHF

v_gene: TRBV5-4
j_gene: TRBJ1-2
CDR3aa: CASSLGRDREYGYTF

v_gene: TRBV2
j_gene: TRBJ2-2
CDR3aa: CASNQWPAGTAGELFF

v_gene: TRBV24-1
j_gene: TRBJ2-2
CDR3aa: CATSDRSPGQGMEELFF

v_gene: TRBV18
j_gene: TRBJ1-1
CDR3aa: CASSPRALISAFF

v_gene: TRBV24-1
j_gene: TRBJ2-7
CDR3aa: CATSGTGGPYEQYF

v_gene: TRBV2
j_gene: TRBJ1-1
CDR3aa: CASGDSEAFF

v_gene: TRBV6-5
j_gene: TRBJ2-2
CDR3aa: CASSSNTGELFF

v_gene: TRBV11-3
j_gene: TRBJ2-7
CDR3aa: CASSNRQGAREQYF

v_gene: TRBV5-8
j_gene: TRBJ2-3
CDR3aa: CASSLGGLPTDTQYF

v_gene: TRBV21-1
j_gene: TRBJ1-3
CDR3aa: CASSTPGQGLISGNTIYF

v_gene: TRBV5-4
j_gene: TRBJ2-4
CDR3aa: CASSLGTSGSLAKNIQYF

v_gene: TRBV30
j_gene: TRBJ2-7
CDR3aa: CAWSDRTGVTYEQYF

v_gene: TRBV9
j_gene: TRBJ1-1
CDR3aa: CASTDNRGTEAFF

v_gene: TRBV27
j_gene: TRBJ2-2
CDR3aa: CASSSSNAGELFF

v_gene: TRBV24-1
j_gene: TRBJ2-1
CDR3aa: CATSGERREQFF

v_gene: TRBV7-9
j_gene: TRBJ1-6
CDR3aa: CASTGQGRSPLHF

v_gene: TRBV28
j_gene: TRBJ2-7
CDR3aa: CASSSTTSAEQYF

v_gene: TRBV27
j_gene: TRBJ2-7
CDR3aa: CASSPARDEQYF

v_gene: TRBV7-9
j_gene: TRBJ2-7
CDR3aa: CASSSPRVTYEQYF

v_gene: TRBV6-6
j_gene: TRBJ1-1
CDR3aa: CASSYGTGLAEAFF

v_gene: TRBV7-9
j_gene: TRBJ2-1
CDR3aa: CASSSLTSGSSYNEQFF

v_gene: TRBV2
j_gene: TRBJ2-7
CDR3aa: CASSEGTSGTYEQYF

v_gene: TRBV21-1
j_gene: TRBJ1-6
CDR3aa: CASSKGGGQVSSPLHF

v_gene: TRBV2
j_gene: TRBJ1-3
CDR3aa: CASHGQGDGNTIYF

v_gene: TRBV5-6
j_gene: TRBJ2-2
CDR3aa: CASRLSGGTGELFF

v_gene: TRBV3-1/TRBV3-2
j_gene: TRBJ2-5
CDR3aa: CASSQERGLPRETQYF

v_gene: TRBV29-1
j_gene: TRBJ1-2
CDR3aa: CSVGTVYGYTF

v_gene: TRBV11-2
j_gene: TRBJ1-2
CDR3aa: CASSSEGGSGYTF

v_gene: TRBV5-1
j_gene: TRBJ2-2
CDR3aa: CATTPGLATTGELFF

v_gene: TRBV25-1
j_gene: TRBJ1-1
CDR3aa: CASSETRGRRAFF

v_gene: TRBV19
j_gene: TRBJ2-5
CDR3aa: CASNLYGVGGQETQYF

v_gene: TRBV2
j_gene: TRBJ2-5
CDR3aa: CASSRGTETQYF

v_gene: TRBV24-1
j_gene: TRBJ2-1
CDR3aa: CATSVLYEQFF

v_gene: TRBV6-1
j_gene: TRBJ2-1
CDR3aa: CASSEVGRDRGFF

v_gene: TRBV6-5
j_gene: TRBJ2-7
CDR3aa: CASSPPNSIYEQYF

v_gene: TRBV6-1
j_gene: TRBJ2-7
CDR3aa: CASSEAVPGTGEYEQYF

v_gene: TRBV15
j_gene: TRBJ1-1
CDR3aa: CATSLDRTNTEAFF

v_gene: TRBV5-1
j_gene: TRBJ2-3
CDR3aa: CASSLVAGLAGGGDTDTQYF